A single sample is the source of the 10 T cell receptor beta chains below, sequenced in a study of tumor-infiltrating lymphocytes in primary liver carcinoma. The tissue used was unsorted bulk material of about 19-31 mg. RNA and DNA were co-extracted from it with the AllPrep DNA/RNA mini kit. Starting from 400 to 500 ng of total RNA, TCR beta cDNA was produced with a primer in the constant region. Three-round nested multiplex PCR performed with slightly modified ARM-PCR produced the TCR beta libraries. Rounds one and two of PCR, each of approximately 11 cycles, were primed with TRBV1-TRBV30 forward primers and a C-beta reverse primer. TCRdb processed the multiplex PCR reads anew with MiXCR; each CDR3 protein has one entry. The data contain 100,000 to 150,000 distinct CDR3 sequences, under 65% of them singletons. Sequencing input: liver tumor tissue from sampling region 3. Documented subset: tumor region T3, left-lateral pole. The receptors shown here come from a woman aged 55-69 years with primary liver carcinoma and hepatitis B virus infection.

V is TRBV15 and J is TRBJ1-2; no firm D call. This CDR3 spans 12 amino acids. Trimming pared 4 bases from V and 8 bases from J, leaving 11 bases between. Germline loops: CDR1 LNHNV, CDR2 YYDKDF (reference sequence). This CDR3 reads CATSKDDRGYTF. Written as DNA, the CDR3 is TGTGCCACCAGCAAGGACGACCGGGGCTACACCTTC.

This clonotype has just a few counts. J is TRBJ2-1 and V is TRBV30; D remains ambiguous. Germline CDR1 and CDR2: GTSNPN and SVGIG (reference sequence). CDR3 size: 14 residues. Trimming took 1 base from V and 6 from J, leaving 13 bases between them. Here the CDR3 DNA reads TGTGCCTGGAGTGGGTTCTTTAAGACCAATGAGCAGTTCTTC. Protein: CAWSGFFKTNEQFF.

A remark on this clonotype: A junction boundary mismatches the germline segment, possibly from a read error. The V gene is TRBV11-2, the J gene TRBJ2-2; D uncertain. This CDR3 is built from 14 residues. Germline values: CDR1 SGHAT, CDR2 FQNNGV. In DNA form, the CDR3 reads TGTGCCAGGAGCTTAGGGTCGAACACCAGGGAGCTGTTTTTT. Translation gives CARSLGSNTRELFF.

This clonotype was seen a handful of times. This may arise from a read error, as a much more abundant clone is one base away. The rearrangement links TRBV29-1 to TRBJ2-3; no clear D gene. V lost 6 bases to trimming and J lost 2 bases, with 12 bases between them. CDR1 is SQVTM and CDR2 is ANQGSEA in the germline V gene. This CDR3 contains 13 residues. The CDR3 coding sequence is TGCAGCGTGGCCTATGGACCCACAGATACGCAGTATTTT. Translated, it gives CSVAYGPTDTQYF.

V is TRBV28 and J is TRBJ2-7, with D maybe TRBD1 (6 bases). There are 15 residues in the CDR3. V was pared by 5 bases and J by 3 bases, with 17 bases between. The germline V gene encodes CDR1 MDHEN and CDR2 SYDVKM. The CDR3 loop is CASSPPGRGIYEQYF. The CDR3 DNA sequence: TGTGCCAGCAGTCCGCCGGGTAGGGGGATCTACGAGCAGTACTTC. Filled out from reference TRBV28 and TRBJ2-7, the complete variable domain reads DVKVTQSSRYLVKRTGEKVFLECVQDMDHENMFWYRQDPGLGLRLIYFSYDVKMKEKGDIPEGYSVSREKKERFSLILESASTNQTSMYLCASSPPGRGIYEQYFGPGTRLTVT.

With regard to this clonotype: The junction does not match germline at one end; this may be a read error. The gene calls are TRBV11-1 and TRBJ2-1, with D maybe TRBD2 (6 bases). This CDR3 region has 16 residues. The germline V gene has CDR1 SGHAT and CDR2 FQDESV (reference sequence). The CDR3 is CARSSPEGPGRKEQFF. CDR3 DNA: TGTGCCAGGAGCTCCCCAGAGGGACCAGGGAGGAAAGAGCAGTTCTTC.

Comment on this clonotype: A much larger clone is a single base away; this may be a read error. This chain joins TRBV7-8 and TRBJ2-5; D gene uncertain. The CDR3 spans 14 residues. Trimming stripped 0 bases from V and 4 bases from J, with 9 bases between. In germline, CDR1 is SGHVS, CDR2 FQNEAQ. The CDR3 protein is CASSLAQGPETQYF. As DNA, the CDR3 is TGTGCCAGCAGCTTAGCGCAAGGCCCAGAGACCCAGTACTTC.

With regard to this clonotype: This is likely a read error, given that the CDR3 carries no conserved phenylalanine or tryptophan at its end. The CDR3, as DNA: TGTGCCAGCAGTCCCATAGACACGGCCACCGGGGAGCTGTTTCTT. Its protein product is CASSPIDTATGELFL. The chain couples TRBV28 to TRBJ2-2, with D hard to call. The CDR3 consists of 15 residues. V lost 5 bases and J lost 4, with 14 bases in between. CDR1 is MDHEN, CDR2 SYDVKM, per germline.

In this sample, this clonotype turned up many times. The genes are TRBV5-1 and TRBJ1-3, with D possibly TRBD1 on 5 matching bases. Germline-derived CDR1 and CDR2 are SGHRS and YFSETQ. V was trimmed by 1 base and J by 3 bases, leaving 8 bases between them. This CDR3 is built from 14 residues. CDR3 sequence reads: CASSLQGDGNTIYF. The CDR3 DNA reads TGCGCCAGCAGCTTGCAGGGAGATGGAAACACCATATATTTT.

The chain couples TRBV12-3 or TRBV12-4 to TRBJ2-4; D possibly matches TRBD1 or TRBD2 (5 bases each). The germline V and J ends were trimmed by 8 bases and 6 bases, with 14 bases remaining between them. This CDR3 comprises 13 residues. The CDR3 DNA reads as TGTGCCAGCGACCCAGGGAGTGCAAACATTCAGTACTTC. This translates into CASDPGSANIQYF.